This T cell receptor (beta chain) was recovered during a study of metastatic and nonmetastatic thyroid tumors. Study results and caveats: For both blood and tumor, malignant thyroid tumors reportedly showed significantly higher TCR beta diversity than benign nodules did.

Before thyroid surgery, none of the patients had received any treatment. TCRdb re-called clones via MiXCR from the PCR reads. This sample yields around 16,000 clones, of which roughly 13% are seen a single time; around 31% belongs to the top ten. This clone was seen ten or more times. The antigen remains undetermined. Germline values: CDR1 SGHTA, CDR2 FQGNSA. The V segment lost 7 bases and the J segment 4 bases; nucleotides outside the gene matches: 6. CDR3 length: 14 amino acids. Sequencing used blood. The J gene is TRBJ1-2, the V gene TRBV7-2; 10 positions match TRBD1. The TCR sequence derives from a female donor with papillary thyroid cancer or a benign thyroid nodule (not recorded which). Some clones in this sample may be carry-over from other donors' samples. The CDR3 coding sequence is TGTGCCAGCACCTCCGGGGACAGGGGCTATGGCTACACCTTC. This translates into CASTSGDRGYGYTF.